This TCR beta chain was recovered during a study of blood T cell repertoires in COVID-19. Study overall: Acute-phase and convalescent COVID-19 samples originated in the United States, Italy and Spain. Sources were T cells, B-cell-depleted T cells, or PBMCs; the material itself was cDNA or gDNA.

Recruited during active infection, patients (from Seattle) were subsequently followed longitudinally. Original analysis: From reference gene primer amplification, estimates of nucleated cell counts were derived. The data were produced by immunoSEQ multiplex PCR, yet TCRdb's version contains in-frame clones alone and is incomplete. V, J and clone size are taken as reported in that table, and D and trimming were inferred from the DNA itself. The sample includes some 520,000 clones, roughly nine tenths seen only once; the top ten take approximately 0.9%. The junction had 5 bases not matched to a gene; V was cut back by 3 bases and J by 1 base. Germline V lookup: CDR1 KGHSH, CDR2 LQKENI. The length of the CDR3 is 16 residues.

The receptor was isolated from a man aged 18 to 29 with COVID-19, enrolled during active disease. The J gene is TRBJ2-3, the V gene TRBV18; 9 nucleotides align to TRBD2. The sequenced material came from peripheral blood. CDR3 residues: CASSPTAGGRTDTQYF. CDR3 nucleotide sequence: TGTGCCAGCTCACCTACAGCGGGAGGTCGCACAGATACGCAGTATTTT. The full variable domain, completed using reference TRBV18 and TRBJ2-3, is NAGVMQNPRHLVRRRGQEARLRCSPMKGHSHVYWYRQLPEEGLKFMVYLQKENIIDESGMPKERFSAEFPKEGPSILRIQQVVRGDSAAYFCASSPTAGGRTDTQYFGPGTRLTVL.